Presented here are 5 T cell receptor beta chains from one specimen sequenced in a study of blood T cell repertoires in COVID-19. Here immunoSEQ multiplex PCR was the method, and the copy in TCRdb shows in-frame clones only, minus some. The profile shows some 200,000 clones, about nine tenths of them singletons. The sequenced material came from peripheral blood. These receptor sequences come from a woman aged 55 to 70 with COVID-19, enrolled during active disease.

The chain couples TRBV7-6 to TRBJ2-7; D not resolved. This CDR3 region has 15 residues. Trimming stripped 5 bases from V and 3 bases from J, with 17 bases between. Germline V gene lookup returns CDR1 SGHVS and CDR2 FNYEAQ. Here the CDR3 DNA reads TGTGCCAGCAGCGTGGGCGAGCTAACCCTCTACGAGCAGTACTTC. Its protein product is CASSVGELTLYEQYF.

This chain uses TRBV13 with TRBJ2-1; the D gene is possibly TRBD2 (6 bases). The V end was cut by 2 bases, the J end by 7 bases, with 15 bases between. The germline V gene has CDR1 PRHDT and CDR2 FYEKMQ (reference sequence). The CDR3 totals 15 residues. CDR3 in DNA: TGTGCCAGCAGCTTAACCGAGGTGGAGGGAAATGAGCAGTTCTTC. Its translation: CASSLTEVEGNEQFF.

This rearrangement joins TRBV9 to TRBJ2-3; TRBD2 aligns across 10 bases. Per germline, CDR1 SGDLS and CDR2 YYNGEE. Unmatched junction bases numbered 5, after V lost 3 bases and J lost 1 base. The CDR3 loop spans 16 amino acids. In DNA, the CDR3 is TGTGCCAGCAGCGCCGGACTAGCGGAGGGCACAGATACGCAGTATTTT. This translates into CASSAGLAEGTDTQYF.

V gene TRBV7-9 combines with J gene TRBJ2-1, with 8 bases that match TRBD2. CDR1 and CDR2 (germline): SEHNR, FQNEAQ (reference sequence). V dropped 4 bases and J dropped 6; count of bases not matched to a gene: 5. This CDR3 has 14 amino acids. The chain's CDR3 is CASSSSGSFNEQFF. The CDR3 nucleotides read TGTGCCAGCAGCTCGAGCGGGAGTTTCAATGAGCAGTTCTTC.

The J gene is TRBJ1-5, the V gene TRBV2; D is possibly TRBD1 (5 bases). V was pared by 4 bases and J by 5 bases, with 15 bases between. Germline loops: CDR1 SNHLY, CDR2 FYNNEI. This CDR3 contains 15 residues. The CDR3 nucleotides read TGTGCCAGCAGTGTTTGGCCAGGGTCGGATCAGCCCCAGCATTTT. Its translation is CASSVWPGSDQPQHF.